This paragraph covers one TCR beta chain sequence. These data come from a study of shared clonotypes between healthy human individuals. The method was immunoSEQ multiplex PCR; TCRdb's version includes in-frame clones alone and lacks a portion of them. The table has about 960,000 clones, more than 75% seen once. J was trimmed by 6 bases and V by 1 base; bases with no gene match: 6. This CDR3 contains 14 residues. Per the germline V gene, CDR1 is LNHDA and CDR2 is SQIVND (reference sequence). The sample was memory CD4+ T cells sorted from blood. Subset specified: CD45RA-negative fraction. The clonotype was recovered from a young man in good health. The rearrangement uses TRBV19 and TRBJ2-7; 7 nucleotides align to TRBD1. CDR3 coding DNA: TGTGCCAGTAGTATAGGGACAGGCACTGCCGAGCAGTACTTC. As protein: CASSIGTGTAEQYF.